This TCR beta chain was captured in a study of cytomegalovirus exposure and HLA in healthy donors. Study conclusions and caveats: Later analysis suggested most CMV-associated TCR beta chains were HLA-restricted. Later, an analysis found that common viral pathogens appeared to be linked with several of the most significant clusters.

Germline CDR1 is SQVTM and CDR2 is ANQGSEA. The CDR3 covers 15 residues. V was pared by 0 bases and J by 4 bases, with 14 bases between. For this clone: Its antigen is unidentified.

60 Vbeta and 13 Jbeta primers were used in PCR. Sequencing used immunoSEQ multiplex PCR; TCRdb keeps in-frame clones, though not all of them. Of about 79,000 clones listed, more than 65% were seen once; the top ten hold about 7.7%. The rearrangement joins TRBV29-1 to TRBJ2-3, with D possibly matching TRBD2 (6 bases). The sequence came from a man between 60 and 75 years old in good health and CMV-seronegative. Sequencing was performed on PBMCs. Here the CDR3 DNA reads TGCAGCGTTGAAGATCCAAACGGAGGGCCAGATACGCAGTATTTT. Its translation: CSVEDPNGGPDTQYF.